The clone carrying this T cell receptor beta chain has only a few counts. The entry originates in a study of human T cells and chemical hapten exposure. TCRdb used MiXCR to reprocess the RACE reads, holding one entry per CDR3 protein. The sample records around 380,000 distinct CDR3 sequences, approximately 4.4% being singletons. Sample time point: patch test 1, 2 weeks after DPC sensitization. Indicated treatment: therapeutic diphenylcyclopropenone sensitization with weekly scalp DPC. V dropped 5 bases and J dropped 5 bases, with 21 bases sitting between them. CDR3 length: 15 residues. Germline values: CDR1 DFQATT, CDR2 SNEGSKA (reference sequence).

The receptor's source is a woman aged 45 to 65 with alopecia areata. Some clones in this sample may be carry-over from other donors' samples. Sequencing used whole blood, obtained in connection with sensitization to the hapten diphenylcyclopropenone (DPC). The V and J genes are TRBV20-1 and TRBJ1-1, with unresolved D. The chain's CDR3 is CSAPSPTAGETEAFF. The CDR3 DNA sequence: TGCAGTGCTCCCTCCCCCACAGCTGGAGAGACTGAAGCTTTCTTT.